The 23 T cell receptor beta chains below all came from one sample that was sequenced in a study of cytomegalovirus exposure and HLA in healthy donors. Use of 60 Vbeta and 13 Jbeta primers characterized the PCR. Measured with immunoSEQ multiplex PCR; TCRdb has only the in-frame clones, and not every one. The top ten clones hold 4% to 4.5% of a sample with about 80,000 clones, approximately 66% of them seen once. Material for sequencing was PBMCs. Receptors originate from a male donor in good health and CMV-seropositive.

This chain joins TRBV6-5 and TRBJ1-2; TRBD1 matches at 10 bases. J gave up 6 bases and V 4 bases, and 8 bases lay outside the gene matches. Germline V gene sequence: CDR1 MNHEY, CDR2 SVGAGI. The CDR3 has 15 residues. This chain's CDR3 is CASSSLGQGMDGYTF. The CDR3 DNA is TGTGCCAGCAGTTCCCTGGGACAGGGGATGGATGGCTACACCTTC.

This chain connects TRBV29-1 to TRBJ2-7, with D perhaps matching TRBD1 (5 bases). This CDR3 is 12 amino acids long. Trimming stripped 5 bases from V and 1 base from J, with 9 bases between. The germline gives CDR1 SQVTM, CDR2 ANQGSEA. CDR3 coding DNA: TGCAGCGTTTCCGACAGTTCCTACGAGCAGTACTTC. Translated: CSVSDSSYEQYF.

The chain employs TRBV7-8 and TRBJ2-7; no clear D. CDR3 length: 14 residues. CDR1 and CDR2 from the germline V gene are SGHVS and FQNEAQ. The V end lost 0 bases, the J end lost 7 bases, and 13 bases lay between the germline ends. The chain's CDR3 is CASSLAGAPREQYF. The CDR3 DNA sequence: TGTGCCAGCAGCTTAGCGGGTGCCCCGAGGGAGCAGTACTTC.

The chain employs TRBV4-3 and TRBJ2-1; TRBD2 agrees at 11 bases. Germline loops: CDR1 LGHNA, CDR2 YSLEER. CDR3 length: 21 residues. J lost 5 bases, V lost 0 bases, and 18 bases had no gene match. The CDR3 DNA reads as TGCGCCAGCAGCCAAGATCCATCCCACTTAGCGGGAGGGCCGAGACACAATGAGCAGTTCTTC. Its protein product is CASSQDPSHLAGGPRHNEQFF.

This clone was seen once. This CDR3 reads CASSGRTVHSSEQYF. In DNA, the CDR3 is TGTGCCAGCAGCGGCCGGACAGTTCATTCTTCCGAGCAGTACTTC. The chain recombines TRBV9 with TRBJ2-7; D is perhaps TRBD1 (6 bases). The V gene lost 3 bases and the J gene lost 6 bases, with 19 bases spanning the gap. In germline, CDR1 is SGDLS, CDR2 YYNGEE. This CDR3 has 15 residues.

The rearrangement links TRBV4-1 to TRBJ1-2; maybe TRBD1 (6 bases). The germline V gene encodes CDR1 MGHRA and CDR2 YSYEKL. This CDR3 comprises 15 residues. V shed 4 bases and J shed 2 bases, with 14 bases lying between them. This CDR3 is CASSPQGTGNYGYTF. CDR3 in DNA: TGCGCCAGCAGCCCCCAGGGTACAGGGAACTATGGCTACACCTTC.

The chain couples TRBV19 to TRBJ1-5, with D unresolved. The length of the CDR3 is 15 residues. Trimming took off 6 bases at V and 3 bases at J, with 15 bases between the two ends. Germline CDR1 is LNHDA and CDR2 is SQIVND (reference sequence). For the CDR3, the DNA is TGTGCCAGTAGGACATGGGCATCACTCAATCAGCCCCAGCATTTT. It specifies CASRTWASLNQPQHF.

The chain recombines TRBV6-5 with TRBJ2-1; D is unresolved. The CDR3 contains 15 residues. The germline V gene encodes CDR1 MNHEY and CDR2 SVGAGI. Trimming shortened V by 0 bases and J by 3 bases, and 9 bases separated the two germline ends. The CDR3 region has the DNA TGTGCCAGCAGTTACTCCCTTTCAGGCTACAATGAGCAGTTCTTC. Its translation: CASSYSLSGYNEQFF.

The count of this clone is one. V is TRBV5-1 and J is TRBJ1-4; weak D call: TRBD1 (5 bases). The V gene lost 1 base and the J gene lost 3 bases, with 13 bases spanning the gap. In germline, CDR1 is SGHRS, CDR2 YFSETQ. This CDR3 is built from 16 residues. DNA for the CDR3: TGCGCCAGCAGCTTGTCCCCAGGGAAAGCTAATGAAAAACTGTTTTTT. Its translation: CASSLSPGKANEKLFF.

This clone was counted only a few times. The J gene is TRBJ2-5, the V gene TRBV15; 7 bases map to TRBD2. The CDR3 length is 14 residues. V shed 5 bases and J 0 bases; nucleotides not matched to a gene: 3. CDR1 and CDR2 from the germline V gene are LNHNV and YYDKDF (reference sequence). The chain's CDR3 is CATSGGGYQETQYF. The CDR3 bases are TGTGCCACCAGCGGGGGGGGGTACCAAGAGACCCAGTACTTC.

V usage is TRBV5-6 and J usage is TRBJ1-1; 8 nucleotides agree with TRBD1. The CDR3 covers 16 residues. Germline loops: CDR1 SGHDT, CDR2 YYEEEE. V was clipped by 4 bases and J by 1 base; unmatched bases: 9. The CDR3 DNA is TGTGCCAGCAGCCTGCTCAGGGGGCTAAGGAACACTGAAGCTTTCTTT. It encodes CASSLLRGLRNTEAFF.

In DNA, the CDR3 is TGTGCCAGCAGCGACCCCACATTAGGGACTAGCGGGGGGGGAAAGACCCAGTACTTC. It codes for CASSDPTLGTSGGGKTQYF. The chain is built from TRBV9 and TRBJ2-5, with TRBD2 matching 16 bases. Germline values: CDR1 SGDLS, CDR2 YYNGEE. This CDR3 region has 19 residues. The J segment lost 6 bases and the V segment lost 3 bases, leaving 14 bases of the junction unmatched. The full variable domain, its missing parts supplied by reference TRBV9 and TRBJ2-5, is DSGVTQTPKHLITATGQRVTLRCSPRSGDLSVYWYQQSLDQGLQFLIQYYNGEERAKGNILERFSAQQFPDLHSELNLSSLELGDSALYFCASSDPTLGTSGGGKTQYFGPGTRLLVL.

This clone was observed a handful of times. V and J are TRBV5-4 and TRBJ1-1; 8 positions agree with TRBD1. The germline V gene has CDR1 SGHNT and CDR2 YYREEE (reference sequence). The trim removed 9 bases at V and 10 bases at J, leaving 11 bases unmatched. This CDR3 comprises 12 residues. CDR3 sequence reads: CATRDRTGRAFF. In DNA, the CDR3 is TGTGCCACCCGAGATAGGACAGGGCGAGCTTTCTTT.

The chain joins TRBV19 to TRBJ1-2, with D uncertain. Trimming removed 5 bases at V and 4 bases at J, with 14 bases between. This CDR3 spans 14 amino acids. Germline values: CDR1 LNHDA, CDR2 SQIVND (reference sequence). CDR3 coding DNA: TGTGCCAGTAGTTTCCGGGAGGGAACCTATGGCTACACCTTC. Translated: CASSFREGTYGYTF.

The genes are TRBV28 and TRBJ1-3, with TRBD1 matching 8 bases. This CDR3 comprises 14 residues. Per the germline V gene, CDR1 is MDHEN and CDR2 is SYDVKM. Trimming took 5 bases from V and 1 from J; bases not matched to a gene: 1. CDR3 sequence reads: CASSQGASGNTIYF. The CDR3 nucleotides read TGTGCCAGCAGTCAGGGGGCTTCTGGAAACACCATATATTTT. The complete variable domain, with remaining parts taken from reference TRBV28 and TRBJ1-3, reads DVKVTQSSRYLVKRTGEKVFLECVQDMDHENMFWYRQDPGLGLRLIYFSYDVKMKEKGDIPEGYSVSREKKERFSLILESASTNQTSMYLCASSQGASGNTIYFGEGSWLTVV.

This clone was detected once. The chain is built from TRBV5-8 and TRBJ2-7; tentatively, D is TRBD1 (5 bases). The ends were cut back, 4 bases at V and 6 bases at J, with 17 bases in the middle. This CDR3 has 14 amino acids. Germline CDR1 reads SGHTS; CDR2 reads YDEGEE. CDR3: CASSPRVRQAEQYF. Written as DNA, the CDR3 is TGTGCCAGCAGCCCCAGGGTTCGACAAGCCGAGCAGTACTTC.

The rearrangement links TRBV10-3 to TRBJ2-5, with TRBD1 as a possible D gene (6 bases). The CDR3 has 15 amino acids. Germline V lookup: CDR1 ENHRY, CDR2 SYGVKD. V was cut by 6 bases and J by 2 bases, with 16 bases left in between. The CDR3 sequence: CAISDRDTNQETQYF. The CDR3 nucleotides are TGTGCCATCAGCGACCGGGACACAAATCAAGAGACCCAGTACTTC.

CDR3 in amino acids: CAWSGTAGNTIYF. The CDR3, as DNA: TGTGCCTGGAGTGGGACAGCGGGAAACACCATATATTTT. The rearrangement links TRBV30 to TRBJ1-3, with D possibly TRBD1 on 6 matching bases. The CDR3 is made up of 13 amino acids. Trimming cost V 1 base and J 4 bases, with 8 bases left between them. Germline V gives CDR1 GTSNPN, CDR2 SVGIG (reference sequence).

This chain joins TRBV6-1 and TRBJ1-1; D remains ambiguous. Germline V gives CDR1 MNHNS, CDR2 SASEGT. Trimming took 8 bases from V and 4 from J, leaving 11 bases between them. CDR3 length equals 12 residues. CDR3 region: CASLAPFTEAFF. The CDR3 nucleotides are TGTGCCAGCCTAGCACCGTTCACTGAAGCTTTCTTT.

This clone came up a few times. The chain combines TRBV6-6 with TRBJ2-7, with 8 positions matching TRBD1. CDR1 and CDR2 from the germline V gene are MNHNY and SVGAGI (reference sequence). The CDR3 is made up of 14 amino acids. J lost 1 base, V lost 5 bases, and 4 bases had no gene match. The CDR3 DNA follows: TGTGCCAGCAGTCCCGGGACAGGATCCTACGAGCAGTACTTC. Amino acid sequence: CASSPGTGSYEQYF.

The gene calls are TRBV6-5 and TRBJ1-1; D is possibly TRBD1 (5 bases). The CDR3 runs 15 residues. V lost 0 bases to trimming and J lost 1 base, with 9 bases between them. CDR1 is MNHEY, CDR2 SVGAGI, per germline. Written as DNA, the CDR3 is TGTGCCAGCAGTTACTCTCAGGGAGGGAACACTGAAGCTTTCTTT. It is translated as CASSYSQGGNTEAFF.

This clone has more than one count but fewer than ten. This chain joins TRBV19 and TRBJ1-2; a weak D match, TRBD1 (6 bases). CDR1 is LNHDA and CDR2 is SQIVND in the germline V gene (reference sequence). This CDR3 comprises 14 residues. The V gene lost 5 bases and the J gene lost 3 bases, with 13 bases spanning the gap. The CDR3 here is CASSDRFGDYGYTF. The CDR3, as DNA: TGTGCCAGTAGTGACAGGTTCGGAGACTATGGCTACACCTTC.

This clone has only a few counts. The J gene is TRBJ2-3, the V gene TRBV19; possible D gene TRBD1, 6 bases. V was pared by 3 bases and J by 0 bases, with 13 bases between. This CDR3 comprises 16 residues. In germline, CDR1 is LNHDA, CDR2 SQIVND (reference sequence). The CDR3 protein is CASSMRQAFSTDTQYF. CDR3 DNA: TGTGCCAGTAGTATGAGACAGGCCTTTAGCACAGATACGCAGTATTTT.